This T cell receptor (beta chain) was captured in a study of T cell changes during pregnancy in multiple sclerosis. Here immunoSEQ multiplex PCR was the method, and the copy in TCRdb shows in-frame clones only, minus some. Of about 83,000 clones in the sample, around 90% were seen once. With 5 bases clipped from V and 4 bases from J, the junction kept 11 bases outside the gene matches. The V gene's germline CDR1 is MDHEN and CDR2 SYDVKM. This CDR3 is 17 amino acids long. This TCR was sampled from a female donor in good health, serving as a control in a pregnancy study. Some clones in this sample may be carry-over from other donors' samples. This rearrangement joins TRBV28 to TRBJ1-4; TRBD1 matches 9 bases. Material: PBMCs, obtained in the first trimester of pregnancy. Here the CDR3 reads CASSPGQGLSFNEKLFF. CDR3 coding DNA: TGTGCCAGCAGTCCCGGACAGGGGCTCTCCTTTAATGAAAAACTGTTTTTT. The complete variable domain, with remaining parts taken from reference TRBV28 and TRBJ1-4, reads DVKVTQSSRYLVKRTGEKVFLECVQDMDHENMFWYRQDPGLGLRLIYFSYDVKMKEKGDIPEGYSVSREKKERFSLILESASTNQTSMYLCASSPGQGLSFNEKLFFGSGTQLSVL.